This TCR beta chain was obtained from a study of blood T cell repertoires in COVID-19. For the study at large: Some COVID-19 samples were acute and others convalescent; all came from the United States, Italy and Spain. PBMCs, B-cell-depleted T cells, or T cells were the source of the cDNA or gDNA that made up the material.

In the authors' workflow: How many nucleated cells were present was estimated from reference gene primer amplification. Data came from immunoSEQ multiplex PCR; TCRdb stores just in-frame clones and leaves some out. That table gives V, J and clone size, and the DNA gave D and trimming. Seen here are more than 60,000 clones, more than 90% observed once, and the top ten hold about 17%. Germline CDR1 MNHEY, CDR2 SVGAGI. The CDR3 has 15 amino acids. J gave up 7 bases and V 2 bases, and 6 bases lay outside the gene matches. The sequence was obtained from a woman over 75 with active or convalescent COVID-19. This sequence joins TRBV6-5 and TRBJ2-1, with 9 bases lining up with TRBD2. The sample comprised peripheral blood. Written as DNA, the CDR3 is TGTGCCAGCAGTTACGCGGGGGGGCCGGTGAATGAGCAGTTCTTC. This codes for CASSYAGGPVNEQFF.